This T cell receptor beta chain was sequenced during a study of T cell changes during pregnancy in multiple sclerosis. Repertoires were generated with immunoSEQ multiplex PCR, while TCRdb's copy carries only in-frame clones and drops some. The data show over 90,000 clones, with roughly 93% seen just once and around 0.92% held by the top ten. The CDR3 is made up of 16 amino acids. In germline, CDR1 is LNHNV, CDR2 YYDKDF (reference sequence). V lost 2 bases to trimming and J lost 5 bases; unmatched junction nucleotides: 5. Sample: peripheral blood, taken after pregnancy. The TCR was taken from a female donor with multiple sclerosis, enrolled in a pregnancy study. This chain links TRBV15 with TRBJ2-2, with TRBD1 matching 10 bases. The CDR3 DNA sequence: TGTGCCACCAGCAGACCCGGGACAGGGGTGACCGGGGAGCTGTTTTTT. Its translation is CATSRPGTGVTGELFF.